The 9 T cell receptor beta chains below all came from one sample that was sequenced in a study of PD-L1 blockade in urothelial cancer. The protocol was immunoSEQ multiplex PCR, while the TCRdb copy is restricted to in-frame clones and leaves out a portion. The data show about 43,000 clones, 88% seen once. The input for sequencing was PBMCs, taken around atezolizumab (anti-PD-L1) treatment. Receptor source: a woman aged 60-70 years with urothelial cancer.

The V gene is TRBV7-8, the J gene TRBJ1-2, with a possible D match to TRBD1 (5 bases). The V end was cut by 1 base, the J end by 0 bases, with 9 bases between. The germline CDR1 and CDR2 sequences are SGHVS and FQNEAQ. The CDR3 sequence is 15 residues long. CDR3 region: CASSLVGRANYGYTF. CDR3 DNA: TGTGCCAGCAGCTTAGTGGGCAGGGCTAACTATGGCTACACCTTC.

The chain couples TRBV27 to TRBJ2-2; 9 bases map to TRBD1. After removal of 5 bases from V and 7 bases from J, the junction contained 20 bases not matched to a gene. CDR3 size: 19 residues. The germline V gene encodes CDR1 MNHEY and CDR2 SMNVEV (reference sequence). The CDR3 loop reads CASSPKFGDRESQGGELFF. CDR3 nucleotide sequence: TGTGCCAGCAGTCCTAAGTTCGGGGACAGGGAGTCACAAGGCGGGGAGCTGTTTTTT.

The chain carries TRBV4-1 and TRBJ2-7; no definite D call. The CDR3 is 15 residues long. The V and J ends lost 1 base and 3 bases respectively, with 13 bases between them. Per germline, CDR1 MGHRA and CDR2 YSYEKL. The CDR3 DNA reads TGCGCCAGCAGCCAAGTAGCTAGGCCCATCTACGAGCAGTACTTC. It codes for CASSQVARPIYEQYF.

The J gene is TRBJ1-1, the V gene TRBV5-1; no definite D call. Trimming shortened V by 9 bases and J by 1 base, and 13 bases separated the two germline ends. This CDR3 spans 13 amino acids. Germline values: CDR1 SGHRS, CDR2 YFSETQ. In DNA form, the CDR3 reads TGCGCCACCACCGGCGAGGGGAACACTGAAGCTTTCTTT. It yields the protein CATTGEGNTEAFF.

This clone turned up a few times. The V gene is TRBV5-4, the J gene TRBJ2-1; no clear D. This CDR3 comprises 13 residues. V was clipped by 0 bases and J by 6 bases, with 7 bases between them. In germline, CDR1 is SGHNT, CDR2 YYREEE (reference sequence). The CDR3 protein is CASSLASGNEQFF. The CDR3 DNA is TGTGCCAGCAGCTTGGCCTCGGGCAATGAGCAGTTCTTC.

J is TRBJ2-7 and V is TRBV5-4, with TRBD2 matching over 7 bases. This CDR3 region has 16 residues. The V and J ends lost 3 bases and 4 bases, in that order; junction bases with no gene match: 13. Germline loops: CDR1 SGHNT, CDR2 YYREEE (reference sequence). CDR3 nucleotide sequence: TGTGCCAGCAGCTCGGGCGGGCTAGCGGACTTTTACGAGCAGTACTTC. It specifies CASSSGGLADFYEQYF.

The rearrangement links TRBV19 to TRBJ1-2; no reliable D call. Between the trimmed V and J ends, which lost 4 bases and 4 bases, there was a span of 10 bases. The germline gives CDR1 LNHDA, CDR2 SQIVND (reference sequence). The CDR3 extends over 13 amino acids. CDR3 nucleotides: TGTGCCAGTAGTAGCACAGCCTCCTATGGCTACACCTTC. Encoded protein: CASSSTASYGYTF.

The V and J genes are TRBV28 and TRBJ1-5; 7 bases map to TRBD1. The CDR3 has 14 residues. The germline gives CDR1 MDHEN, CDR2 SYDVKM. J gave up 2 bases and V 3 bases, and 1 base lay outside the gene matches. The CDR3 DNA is TGTGCCAGCAGTTTCCAGGGGGGCAATCAGCCCCAGCATTTT. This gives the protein CASSFQGGNQPQHF.

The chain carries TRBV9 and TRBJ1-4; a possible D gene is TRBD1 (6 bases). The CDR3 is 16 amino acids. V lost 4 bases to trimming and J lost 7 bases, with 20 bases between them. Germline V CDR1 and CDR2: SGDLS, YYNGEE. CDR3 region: CASSMGHQGRSEKLFF. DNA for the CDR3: TGTGCCAGCAGCATGGGACATCAGGGCCGTAGTGAAAAACTGTTTTTT.